The present entry profiles one T cell receptor (beta chain) with its context. V was pared by 5 bases and J by 6 bases, with 4 bases of the junction left unmatched. This CDR3 has 13 amino acids. This record belongs to a study of blood T cell repertoires in COVID-19. About the research overall: The United States, Italy and Spain supplied acute and convalescent COVID-19 samples.

The method was immunoSEQ multiplex PCR; TCRdb's version includes in-frame clones alone and lacks a portion of them. Here the sample spans a few hundred thousand clones, less than 90% being singletons. The participants were between roughly 18 and 100 years old and came from about two dozen US areas. Participant-given clinical history determined each cohort assignment. Resolution of symptoms, clearance, or two negative PCRs was present in recovered Cohort 3 donors. The rearrangement uses TRBV12-3 or TRBV12-4 and TRBJ2-1, with 7 positions matching TRBD2. The sample consisted of PBMCs or T cells enriched from blood (not recorded which). This TCR derives from a woman aged 25-40 years who had recovered from COVID-19. The CDR3 bases are TGTGCCAGCAGTCCGGGGGGAACCAATGAGCAGTTCTTC. This codes for CASSPGGTNEQFF.